The T cell receptor beta chain described here comes from a study of T cells in tuberculosis. In the study overall: A South African cohort included IGRA-negative adolescents, latently infected IGRA-positive adolescents and adults with active tuberculosis.

Points from the study as a whole: GMM-specific TCRs were nearer to active tuberculosis alpha repertoires, suggesting expansion.

Germline V gives CDR1 SGDLS, CDR2 YYNGEE. Trimming stripped 5 bases from V and 0 bases from J, with 9 bases between. The CDR3 is 14 amino acids. The data were produced by immunoSEQ multiplex PCR, yet TCRdb's version contains in-frame clones alone and is incomplete. The sample lists 30,000 to 40,000 clones; around 96% were seen once. For this clone: Its target is not known.

Source material: PBMCs. This receptor was identified in a donor aged 10-29 years with latent tuberculosis or without tuberculosis infection. V is TRBV9 and J is TRBJ2-1; TRBD2 is a possible D gene (6 bases). CDR3 region: CASSQTSSYNEQFF. The CDR3 DNA reads as TGTGCCAGCAGTCAGACTAGCTCCTACAATGAGCAGTTCTTC.